This TCR beta chain was captured by sequencing in a study of regulatory T cells in long-lasting Graves disease. To make TCR beta libraries, researchers used iRepertoire HTBI primers and Arm-PCR of CDR3 regions. TCRdb redid the calling of the multiplex PCR reads with MiXCR, one entry per CDR3 protein. The data contain 350,000 to 400,000 distinct CDR3 sequences, around 15% of them singletons. This clonotype was counted ten times or more. The time point is: newly diagnosed GD, antithyroid drugs for less than 3 months. Extracted RNA from PBMCs served as the source of the TCR library. This CDR3 has 15 residues. Germline loops: CDR1 WSHSY, CDR2 SAAADI. The V segment lost 5 bases and the J segment 9 bases; nucleotides outside the gene matches: 11.

The receptor was isolated from a female donor with Graves disease. The specimen was peripheral blood mononuclear cells (PBMCs), collected at new diagnosis, from a patient treated with antithyroid drugs. The chain uses TRBV10-2 and TRBJ2-1; 9 nucleotides align to TRBD1. In DNA, the CDR3 is TGCGCCAGCAGTTGGGACAGGGTAAAAGGCGGTGAGCAGTTCTTC. The encoded protein is CASSWDRVKGGEQFF.